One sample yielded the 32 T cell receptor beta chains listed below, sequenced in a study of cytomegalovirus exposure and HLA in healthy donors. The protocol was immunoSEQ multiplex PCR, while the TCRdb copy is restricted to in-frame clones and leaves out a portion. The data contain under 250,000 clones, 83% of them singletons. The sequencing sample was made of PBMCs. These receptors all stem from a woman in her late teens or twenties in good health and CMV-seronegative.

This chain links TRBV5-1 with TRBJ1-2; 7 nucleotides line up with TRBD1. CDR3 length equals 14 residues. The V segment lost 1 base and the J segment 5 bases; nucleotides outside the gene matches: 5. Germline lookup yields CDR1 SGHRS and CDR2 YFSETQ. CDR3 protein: CASSLTGVTYGYTF. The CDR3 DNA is TGCGCCAGCAGCTTGACAGGGGTGACTTATGGCTACACCTTC. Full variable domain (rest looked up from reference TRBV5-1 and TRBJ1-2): KAGVTQTPRYLIKTRGQQVTLSCSPISGHRSVSWYQQTPGQGLQFLFEYFSETQRNKGNFPGRFSGRQFSNSRSEMNVSTLELGDSALYLCASSLTGVTYGYTFGSGTRLTVV.

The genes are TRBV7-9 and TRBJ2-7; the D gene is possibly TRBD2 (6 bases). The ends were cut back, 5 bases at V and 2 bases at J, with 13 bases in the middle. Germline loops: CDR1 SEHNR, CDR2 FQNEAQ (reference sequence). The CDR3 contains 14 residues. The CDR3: CASSLETGAYEQYF. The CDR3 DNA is TGTGCCAGCAGCCTCGAGACGGGGGCCTACGAGCAGTACTTC.

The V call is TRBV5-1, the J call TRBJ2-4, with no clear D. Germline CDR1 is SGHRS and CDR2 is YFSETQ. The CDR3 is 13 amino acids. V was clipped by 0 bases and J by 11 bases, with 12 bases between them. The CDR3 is CASSLALGQVQYF. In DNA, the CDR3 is TGCGCCAGCAGCTTGGCCCTGGGCCAGGTTCAGTACTTC. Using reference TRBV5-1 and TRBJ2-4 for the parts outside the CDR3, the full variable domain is KAGVTQTPRYLIKTRGQQVTLSCSPISGHRSVSWYQQTPGQGLQFLFEYFSETQRNKGNFPGRFSGRQFSNSRSEMNVSTLELGDSALYLCASSLALGQVQYFGAGTRLSVL.

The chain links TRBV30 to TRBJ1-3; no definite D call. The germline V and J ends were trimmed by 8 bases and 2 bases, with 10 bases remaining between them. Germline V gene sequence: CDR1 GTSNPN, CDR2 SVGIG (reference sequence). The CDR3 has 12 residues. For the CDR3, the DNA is TGTGCCGCAGATACAGCTGGAAACACCATATATTTT. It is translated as CAADTAGNTIYF. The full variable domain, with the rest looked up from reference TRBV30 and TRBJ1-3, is SQTIHQWPATLVQPVGSPLSLECTVEGTSNPNLYWYRQAAGRGLQLLFYSVGIGQISSEVPQNLSASRPQDRQFILSSKKLLLSDSGFYLCAADTAGNTIYFGEGSWLTVV.

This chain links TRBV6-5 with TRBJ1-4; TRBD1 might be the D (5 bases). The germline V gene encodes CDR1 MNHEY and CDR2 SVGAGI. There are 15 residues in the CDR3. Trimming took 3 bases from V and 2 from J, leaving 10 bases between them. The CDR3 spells CASSYVGGTNEKLFF. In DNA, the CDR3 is TGTGCCAGCAGTTATGTGGGGGGGACTAATGAAAAACTGTTTTTT.

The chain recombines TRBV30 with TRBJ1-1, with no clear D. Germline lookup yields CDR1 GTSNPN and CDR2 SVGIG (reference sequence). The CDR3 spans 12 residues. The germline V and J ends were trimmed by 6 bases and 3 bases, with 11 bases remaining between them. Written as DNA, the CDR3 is TGTGCCTGCCAGAGTAGCGACACTGAAGCTTTCTTT. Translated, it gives CACQSSDTEAFF. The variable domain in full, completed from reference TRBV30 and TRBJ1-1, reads SQTIHQWPATLVQPVGSPLSLECTVEGTSNPNLYWYRQAAGRGLQLLFYSVGIGQISSEVPQNLSASRPQDRQFILSSKKLLLSDSGFYLCACQSSDTEAFFGQGTRLTVV.

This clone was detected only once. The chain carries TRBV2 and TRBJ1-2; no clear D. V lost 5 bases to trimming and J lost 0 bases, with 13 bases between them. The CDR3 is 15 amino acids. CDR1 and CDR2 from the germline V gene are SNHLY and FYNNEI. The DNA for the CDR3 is TGTGCCAGCAGTCCAGGTCTTCAGGCTAACTATGGCTACACCTTC. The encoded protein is CASSPGLQANYGYTF.

This CDR3 is CASSEGQNQPQHF. The CDR3, as DNA: TGTGCCAGCAGTGAAGGACAGAATCAGCCCCAGCATTTT. The chain recombines TRBV2 with TRBJ1-5; a possible D gene is TRBD1 (5 bases). Trimming stripped 1 base from V and 4 bases from J, with 5 bases between. The CDR3 length is 13 residues. The germline CDR1 and CDR2 sequences are SNHLY and FYNNEI.

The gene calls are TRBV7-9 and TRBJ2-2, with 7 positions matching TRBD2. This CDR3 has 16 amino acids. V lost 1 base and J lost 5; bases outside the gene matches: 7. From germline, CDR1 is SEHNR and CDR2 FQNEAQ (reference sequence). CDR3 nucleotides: TGTGCCAGCAGCTTAGGAGGCGGGAGAGGAACCGGGGAGCTGTTTTTT. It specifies CASSLGGGRGTGELFF.

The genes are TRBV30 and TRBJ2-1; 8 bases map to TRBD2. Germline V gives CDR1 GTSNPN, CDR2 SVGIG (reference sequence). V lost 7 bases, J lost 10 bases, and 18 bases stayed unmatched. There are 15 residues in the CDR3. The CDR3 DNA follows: TGTGCCTCACAAGAGATCCTAGCGGGTACGGGAGAGCAGTTCTTC. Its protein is CASQEILAGTGEQFF.

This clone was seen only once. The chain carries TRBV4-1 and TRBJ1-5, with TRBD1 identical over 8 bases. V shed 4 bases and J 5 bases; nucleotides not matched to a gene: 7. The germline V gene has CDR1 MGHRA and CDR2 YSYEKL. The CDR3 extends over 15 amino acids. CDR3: CASSPMDRDDQPQHF. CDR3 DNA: TGCGCCAGCAGCCCAATGGACAGGGACGATCAGCCCCAGCATTTT.

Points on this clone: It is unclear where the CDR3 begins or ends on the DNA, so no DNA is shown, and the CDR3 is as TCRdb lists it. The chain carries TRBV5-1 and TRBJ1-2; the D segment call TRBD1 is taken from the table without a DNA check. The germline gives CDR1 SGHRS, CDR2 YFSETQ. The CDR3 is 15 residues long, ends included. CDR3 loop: CASSLTVGQGAGCTF.

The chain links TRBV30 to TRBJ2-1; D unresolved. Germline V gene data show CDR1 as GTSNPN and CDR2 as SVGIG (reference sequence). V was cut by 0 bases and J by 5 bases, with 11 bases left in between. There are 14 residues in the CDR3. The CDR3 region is CAWSVGLSNNEQFF. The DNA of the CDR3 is TGTGCCTGGAGTGTCGGCCTCAGTAACAATGAGCAGTTCTTC.

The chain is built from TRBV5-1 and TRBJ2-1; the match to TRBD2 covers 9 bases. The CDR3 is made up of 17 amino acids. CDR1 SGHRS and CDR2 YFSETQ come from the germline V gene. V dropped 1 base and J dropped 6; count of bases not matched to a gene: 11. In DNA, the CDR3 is TGCGCCAGCAGCTTGACCGCTACTAGCGGGTCCCGCAATGAGCAGTTCTTC. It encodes CASSLTATSGSRNEQFF.

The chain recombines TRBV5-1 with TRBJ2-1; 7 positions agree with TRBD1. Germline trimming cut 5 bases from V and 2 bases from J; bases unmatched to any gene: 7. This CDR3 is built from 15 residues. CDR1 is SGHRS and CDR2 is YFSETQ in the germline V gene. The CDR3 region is CASRPGTDTYNEQFF. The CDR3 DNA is TGCGCCAGCAGGCCCGGGACAGATACCTACAATGAGCAGTTCTTC. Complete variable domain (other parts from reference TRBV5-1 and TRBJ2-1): KAGVTQTPRYLIKTRGQQVTLSCSPISGHRSVSWYQQTPGQGLQFLFEYFSETQRNKGNFPGRFSGRQFSNSRSEMNVSTLELGDSALYLCASRPGTDTYNEQFFGPGTRLTVL.

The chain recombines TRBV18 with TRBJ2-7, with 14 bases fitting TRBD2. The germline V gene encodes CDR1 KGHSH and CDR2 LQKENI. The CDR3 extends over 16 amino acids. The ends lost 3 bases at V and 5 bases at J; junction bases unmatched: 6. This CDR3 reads CASSPRMGLAGDEQYF. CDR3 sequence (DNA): TGTGCCAGCTCACCCCGGATGGGACTAGCGGGAGACGAGCAGTACTTC.

DNA for the CDR3: TGCAGCGTTGATTCAGACAGGGTTGGTAGCGAGCAGTACTTC. Protein product: CSVDSDRVGSEQYF. The chain uses TRBV29-1 and TRBJ2-7, with 7 bases identical to TRBD1. The CDR3 spans 14 residues. The V and J ends lost 3 bases and 6 bases, in that order; junction bases with no gene match: 11. CDR1 is SQVTM and CDR2 is ANQGSEA in the germline V gene.

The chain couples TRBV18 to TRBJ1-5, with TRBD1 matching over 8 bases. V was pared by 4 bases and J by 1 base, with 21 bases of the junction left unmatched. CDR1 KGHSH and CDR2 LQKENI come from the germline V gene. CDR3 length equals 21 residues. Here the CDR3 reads CASSLRQGLGFGYLSNQPQHF. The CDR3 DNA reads TGTGCCAGCTCACTGCGACAGGGGTTAGGGTTCGGGTATTTGAGCAATCAGCCCCAGCATTTT.

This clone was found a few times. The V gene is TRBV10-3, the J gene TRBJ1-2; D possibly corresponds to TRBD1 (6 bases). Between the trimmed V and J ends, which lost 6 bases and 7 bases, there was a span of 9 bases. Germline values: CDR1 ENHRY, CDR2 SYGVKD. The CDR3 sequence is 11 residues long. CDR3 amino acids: CAIRDSRGYTF. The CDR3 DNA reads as TGTGCCATCAGGGACAGCCGTGGCTACACCTTC.

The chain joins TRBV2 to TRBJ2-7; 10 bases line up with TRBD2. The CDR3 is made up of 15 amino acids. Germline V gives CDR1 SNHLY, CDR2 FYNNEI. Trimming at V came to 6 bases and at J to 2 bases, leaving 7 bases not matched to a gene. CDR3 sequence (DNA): TGTGCCAGCAGAAGTGAGCGGGAGGGGCCCTACGAGCAGTACTTC. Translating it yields CASRSEREGPYEQYF.

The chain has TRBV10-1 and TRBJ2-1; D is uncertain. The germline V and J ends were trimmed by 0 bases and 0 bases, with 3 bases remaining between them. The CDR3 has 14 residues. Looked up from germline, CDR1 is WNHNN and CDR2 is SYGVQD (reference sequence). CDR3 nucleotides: TGCGCCAGCAGTGAGTCGAGCTCCTACAATGAGCAGTTCTTC. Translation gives CASSESSSYNEQFF.

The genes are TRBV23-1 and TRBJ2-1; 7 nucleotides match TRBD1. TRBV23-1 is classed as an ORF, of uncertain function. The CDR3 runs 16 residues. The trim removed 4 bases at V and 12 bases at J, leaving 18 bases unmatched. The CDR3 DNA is TGCGCCAGCAGTCCCAGGACAGGAGCTTACAATGAAGTGCAGTTCTTC. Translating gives CASSPRTGAYNEVQFF.

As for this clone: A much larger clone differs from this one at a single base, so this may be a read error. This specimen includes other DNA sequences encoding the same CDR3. This CDR3 is CASSASGATDTQYF. The CDR3 DNA reads as TGTGCCAGCAGTGCGAGCGGGGCCACAGATACGCAGTATTTT. This rearrangement joins TRBV6-5 to TRBJ2-3; 7 positions agree with TRBD2. With 5 bases clipped from V and 2 bases from J, the junction kept 4 bases outside the gene matches. Germline CDR1 reads MNHEY; CDR2 reads SVGAGI. The CDR3 contains 14 residues.

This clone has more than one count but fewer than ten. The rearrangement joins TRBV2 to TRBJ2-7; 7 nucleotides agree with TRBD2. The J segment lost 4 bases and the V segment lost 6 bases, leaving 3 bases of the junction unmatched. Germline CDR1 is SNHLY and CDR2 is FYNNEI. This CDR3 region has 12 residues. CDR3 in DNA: TGTGCCAGCAGGCGGGAGCAATACGAGCAGTACTTC. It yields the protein CASRREQYEQYF. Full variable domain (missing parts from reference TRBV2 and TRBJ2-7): EPEVTQTPSHQVTQMGQEVILRCVPISNHLYFYWYRQILGQKVEFLVSFYNNEISEKSEIFDDQFSVERPDGSNFTLKIRSTKLEDSAMYFCASRREQYEQYFGPGTRLTVT.

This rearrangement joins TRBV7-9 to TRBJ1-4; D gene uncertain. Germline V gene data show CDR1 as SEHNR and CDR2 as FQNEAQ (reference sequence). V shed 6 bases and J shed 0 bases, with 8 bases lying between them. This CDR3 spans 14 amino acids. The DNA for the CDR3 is TGTGCCAGCAGTCCGGGAGCAACTAATGAAAAACTGTTTTTT. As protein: CASSPGATNEKLFF. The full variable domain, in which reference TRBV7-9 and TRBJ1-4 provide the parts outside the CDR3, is DTGVSQNPRHKITKRGQNVTFRCDPISEHNRLYWYRQTLGQGPEFLTYFQNEAQLEKSRLLSDRFSAERPKGSFSTLEIQRTEQGDSAMYLCASSPGATNEKLFFGSGTQLSVL.

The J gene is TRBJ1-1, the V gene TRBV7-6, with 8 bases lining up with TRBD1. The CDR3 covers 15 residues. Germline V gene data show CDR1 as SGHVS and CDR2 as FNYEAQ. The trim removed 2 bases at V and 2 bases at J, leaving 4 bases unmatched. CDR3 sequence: CASSLMAGGNTEAFF. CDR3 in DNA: TGTGCCAGCAGCTTAATGGCAGGGGGCAACACTGAAGCTTTCTTT. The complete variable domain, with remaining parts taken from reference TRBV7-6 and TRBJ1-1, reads GAGVSQSPRYKVTKRGQDVALRCDPISGHVSLYWYRQALGQGPEFLTYFNYEAQQDKSGLPNDRFSAERPEGSISTLTIQRTEQRDSAMYRCASSLMAGGNTEAFFGQGTRLTVV.

CDR3 loop: CASSESGGPTDTQYF. As DNA, the CDR3 is TGCGCCAGCAGTGAGTCGGGCGGTCCCACAGATACGCAGTATTTT. The rearrangement joins TRBV10-1 to TRBJ2-3, with D unclear. Germline CDR1 WNHNN, CDR2 SYGVQD (reference sequence). V shed 0 bases and J shed 2 bases, with 9 bases lying between them. This CDR3 is built from 15 residues.

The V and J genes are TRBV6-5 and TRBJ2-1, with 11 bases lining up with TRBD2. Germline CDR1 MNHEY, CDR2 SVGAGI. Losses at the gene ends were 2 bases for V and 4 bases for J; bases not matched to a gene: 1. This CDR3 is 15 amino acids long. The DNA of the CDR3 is TGTGCCAGCAGTTACATAGCGGGGGGGTACAATGAGCAGTTCTTC. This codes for CASSYIAGGYNEQFF.

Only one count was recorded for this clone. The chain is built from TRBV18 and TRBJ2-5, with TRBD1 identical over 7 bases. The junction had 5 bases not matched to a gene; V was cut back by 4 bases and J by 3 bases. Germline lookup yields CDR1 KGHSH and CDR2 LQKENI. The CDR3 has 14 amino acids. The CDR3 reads CASSLTGIKETQYF. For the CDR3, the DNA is TGTGCCAGCTCACTGACAGGGATTAAAGAGACCCAGTACTTC. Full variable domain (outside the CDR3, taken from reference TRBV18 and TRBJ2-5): NAGVMQNPRHLVRRRGQEARLRCSPMKGHSHVYWYRQLPEEGLKFMVYLQKENIIDESGMPKERFSAEFPKEGPSILRIQQVVRGDSAAYFCASSLTGIKETQYFGPGTRLLVL.

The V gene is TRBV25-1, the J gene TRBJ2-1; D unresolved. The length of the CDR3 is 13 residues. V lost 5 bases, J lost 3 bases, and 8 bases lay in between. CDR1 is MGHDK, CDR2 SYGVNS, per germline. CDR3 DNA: TGTGCCAGCAGTTTCGGATACTACAATGAGCAGTTCTTC. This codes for CASSFGYYNEQFF.

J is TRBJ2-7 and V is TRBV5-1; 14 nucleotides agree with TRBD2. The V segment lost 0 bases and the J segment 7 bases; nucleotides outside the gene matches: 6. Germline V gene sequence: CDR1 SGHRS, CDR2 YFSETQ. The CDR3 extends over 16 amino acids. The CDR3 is CASSLAATSGRAEQYF. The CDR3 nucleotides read TGCGCCAGCAGCTTGGCCGCGACTAGCGGGAGGGCGGAGCAGTACTTC. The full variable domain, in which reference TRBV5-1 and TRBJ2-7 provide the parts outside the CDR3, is KAGVTQTPRYLIKTRGQQVTLSCSPISGHRSVSWYQQTPGQGLQFLFEYFSETQRNKGNFPGRFSGRQFSNSRSEMNVSTLELGDSALYLCASSLAATSGRAEQYFGPGTRLTVT.

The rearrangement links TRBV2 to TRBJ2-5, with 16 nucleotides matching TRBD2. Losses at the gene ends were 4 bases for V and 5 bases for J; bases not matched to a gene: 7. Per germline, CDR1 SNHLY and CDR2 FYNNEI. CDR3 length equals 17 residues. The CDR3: CASSAGTSGGALETQYF. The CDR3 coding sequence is TGTGCCAGCAGTGCCGGGACTAGCGGGGGGGCCCTTGAGACCCAGTACTTC.